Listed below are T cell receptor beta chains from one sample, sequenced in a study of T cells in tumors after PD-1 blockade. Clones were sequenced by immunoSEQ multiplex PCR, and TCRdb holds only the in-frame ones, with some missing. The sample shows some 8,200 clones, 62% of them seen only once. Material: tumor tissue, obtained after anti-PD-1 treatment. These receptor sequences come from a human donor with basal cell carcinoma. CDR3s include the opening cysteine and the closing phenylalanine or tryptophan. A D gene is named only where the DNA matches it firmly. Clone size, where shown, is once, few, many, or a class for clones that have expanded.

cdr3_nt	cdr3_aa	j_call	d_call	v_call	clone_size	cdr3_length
TGTGCCAGCAGCATGGGACATTCCCTGAACATTCAGTACTTC	CASSMGHSLNIQYF	TRBJ2-4	.	TRBV5-6	medium-sized	14
TGTGCCAGCAGCCCGACAGAGAACACTGAAGCTTTCTTT	CASSPTENTEAFF	TRBJ1-1	.	TRBV4-2	.	13
TGTGCCAGCAGCTTAGCCGGGAGGAACACTGAAGCTTTCTTT	CASSLAGRNTEAFF	TRBJ1-1	.	TRBV5-4	once	14
TGTGCCAGCAGTTTATGGGGAAGGTACGAGCAGTACTTC	CASSLWGRYEQYF	TRBJ2-7	.	TRBV28	.	13
TGTGCCAGCAGCCAAGATAAGGGAGGTGACTATGGCTACACCTTC	CASSQDKGGDYGYTF	TRBJ1-2	.	TRBV4-2	.	15
TGTGCCAGCAGCCAAGATAGCATACCTCAAGAGACCCAGTACTTC	CASSQDSIPQETQYF	TRBJ2-5	.	TRBV3-1/TRBV3-2	medium-sized	15
TGCGCCAGCAGCCAAGGCAGGAACCAAGGTGGCTACACCTTC	CASSQGRNQGGYTF	TRBJ1-2	.	TRBV4-1	medium-sized	14
TGCGCCAGCAGTGACGGATATGGCGGGGGAAATTGGAGGGAGCTGTTTTTT	CASSDGYGGGNWRELFF	TRBJ2-2	TRBD2	TRBV10-2	.	17
TGTGCCAGCAGCTTTACCCTGAACACTGAAGCTTTCTTT	CASSFTLNTEAFF	TRBJ1-1	.	TRBV11-3	.	13
TGTGCCAGCAGTGAAGCGGCCGGGACAGGGGTTGAGCAGTTCTTC	CASSEAAGTGVEQFF	TRBJ2-1	TRBD1	TRBV2	few	15
TGTGCCAGCAGCCGGAGGGCGGCACAGGGGCGAGAGACCCAGTACTTC	CASSRRAAQGRETQYF	TRBJ2-5	.	TRBV3-1/TRBV3-2	.	16
TGCAGTGCTAGTTCAATCCAGGGTCCCACAGATACGCAGTATTTT	CSASSIQGPTDTQYF	TRBJ2-3	.	TRBV20-1	.	15
TGTGCCATCAGTGTTGGGCTAGCCGTAGCGAACACCGGGGAGCTGTTTTTT	CAISVGLAVANTGELFF	TRBJ2-2	.	TRBV10-3	medium-sized	17
TGTGCCACCAGCGGGGGACAGGGGATCACAGATACGCAGTATTTT	CATSGGQGITDTQYF	TRBJ2-3	TRBD1	TRBV15	.	15
TGTGCCAGTAGTACCAGGACAGGGGGCCCCCAGCCCCAGCATTTT	CASSTRTGGPQPQHF	TRBJ1-5	TRBD1	TRBV19	.	15
TGTGCCAGCAGCGTATGGAGCTACGAGCAGTACTTC	CASSVWSYEQYF	TRBJ2-7	.	TRBV9	medium-sized	12
TGTGCCAGCAGTTCCTGGGAGGGCTACACCTTC	CASSSWEGYTF	TRBJ1-2	.	TRBV6-5	.	11
TGTGCTAGTGGTCCTGGGGTCACCTCCTATGGCTACACCTTC	CASGPGVTSYGYTF	TRBJ1-2	.	TRBV12-5	.	14
TGTGCCAGCAGCGTATCCCTCGAGTGGAACACTGAAGCTTTCTTT	CASSVSLEWNTEAFF	TRBJ1-1	.	TRBV9	.	15
TGTGCCAGCAGCTTAGCCAGACAGGCATCGGAGCAGTTCTTC	CASSLARQASEQFF	TRBJ2-1	.	TRBV7-6	.	14
TGTGCCAGCAGTTCCCTAACGGGAGGACAGGGGAGAGGGTCACCCCTCCACTTT	CASSSLTGGQGRGSPLHF	TRBJ1-6	TRBD1	TRBV27	.	18
TGTGCCAGCAGCTTAAACAGGGGGCGGGGTGAGACCCAGTACTTC	CASSLNRGRGETQYF	TRBJ2-5	TRBD1	TRBV7-2	medium-sized	15
TGTGCCAGCAGCCTCTTGAATCAGCCCCAGCATTTT	CASSLLNQPQHF	TRBJ1-5	.	TRBV28	.	12
TGTGCCAGCGGATGGAGCAATCAGCCCCAGCATTTT	CASGWSNQPQHF	TRBJ1-5	.	TRBV27	few	12
TGTGCCAGCAGCTCTCGGACAGGGGGTGACGCCTATGGCTACACCTTC	CASSSRTGGDAYGYTF	TRBJ1-2	TRBD1	TRBV13	medium-sized	16
TGTGCCACCAGTCGAACAGGGGGCTGGGGCACCGGGGAGCTGTTTTTT	CATSRTGGWGTGELFF	TRBJ2-2	TRBD1	TRBV15	.	16
TGTGCCAGCAGCTTAGAGGGTGGCCAAGAGACCCAGTACTTC	CASSLEGGQETQYF	TRBJ2-5	.	TRBV7-2	.	14
TGTGCCAGCAGTTCACTCTTCCGGACAGCGGGCACTGAAGCTTTCTTT	CASSSLFRTAGTEAFF	TRBJ1-1	.	TRBV28	.	16
TGTGCCAGCTCACCGGCTAGCGGGGGGTTCTACGAGCAGTACTTC	CASSPASGGFYEQYF	TRBJ2-7	TRBD2	TRBV18	.	15
TGTGCCACCAGCCCGGGACAGGGCTTCTCCTACGAGCAGTACTTC	CATSPGQGFSYEQYF	TRBJ2-7	TRBD1	TRBV15	few	15
TGTGCCAGTAGTAGGGACACAATACCGAACACCGGGGAGCTGTTTTTT	CASSRDTIPNTGELFF	TRBJ2-2	.	TRBV19	.	16
TGTGCCAGCAGCGTCGGGACGTCGGTCAATAGCAATCAGCCCCAGCATTTT	CASSVGTSVNSNQPQHF	TRBJ1-5	.	TRBV7-9	.	17
TGTGCCAGCAGCCACCTGAGGGGCTACACCTTC	CASSHLRGYTF	TRBJ1-2	.	TRBV3-1/TRBV3-2	.	11
TGTGCCAGCAGCTTGGCCGGGGCAGGGGAAGGTGAAAAACTGTTTTTT	CASSLAGAGEGEKLFF	TRBJ1-4	.	TRBV5-5	.	16
TGTGCCTGGAATCGCGCAGGGGAGAGTAATCAGCCCCAGCATTTT	CAWNRAGESNQPQHF	TRBJ1-5	.	TRBV30	.	15
TGCGCCAGGGACCGGGACAGTCTCTACGAGCAGTACTTC	CARDRDSLYEQYF	TRBJ2-7	TRBD1	TRBV10-1	.	13
TGTGCCAGCAGTTACGGGGTCACCCAGCATTTT	CASSYGVTQHF	TRBJ1-5	.	TRBV6-2/TRBV6-3	.	11
TGCGCCAGCAGCCAAGATCTTAGGGCGGGGGCCGCCTCCTACAATGAGCAGTTCTTC	CASSQDLRAGAASYNEQFF	TRBJ2-1	.	TRBV4-1	.	19
TGTGCCAGTAGTAAGGCAGGGGGCGTTTATAGTGAGCAGTTCTTC	CASSKAGGVYSEQFF	TRBJ2-1	TRBD1	TRBV19	once	15
TGTGCCAGCAGTTCCGGCTCGGGAGATACGCAGTATTTT	CASSSGSGDTQYF	TRBJ2-3	.	TRBV28	.	13
TGTGCCACACTTCGGGCGGATACGCAGTATTTT	CATLRADTQYF	TRBJ2-3	.	TRBV10-3	medium-sized	11
TGTGCCAGCAGCTTAGTTGGGGGGGGCACAGATACGCAGTATTTT	CASSLVGGGTDTQYF	TRBJ2-3	TRBD2	TRBV7-6	.	15
TGTGCCAGTAGTATAAGTGCGGGACAGGACTACGAGCAGTACTTC	CASSISAGQDYEQYF	TRBJ2-7	TRBD1	TRBV19	.	15
TGTGCCTGGAGTCCTTCGGGCAAATCTGGAAACACCATATATTTT	CAWSPSGKSGNTIYF	TRBJ1-3	.	TRBV30	.	15
TGTGCCAGCAGCCAAGCCGCGCAAGAGTTCTTC	CASSQAAQEFF	TRBJ2-1	.	TRBV3-1/TRBV3-2	few	11
TGTGCCAGCAGTGACCGGACTAGCGGGGGGGCACGCACAGATACGCAGTATTTT	CASSDRTSGGARTDTQYF	TRBJ2-3	TRBD2	TRBV6-1	.	18
TGTGCCAGCAGTGATACCGGGACAGGACTTCCGCAGCCCCAGCATTTT	CASSDTGTGLPQPQHF	TRBJ1-5	TRBD1	TRBV6-1	.	16
TGCAGCGTTGAGCCCTCATGGGGAGGATACAATGAGCAGTTCTTC	CSVEPSWGGYNEQFF	TRBJ2-1	.	TRBV29-1	.	15
TGTGCCAGCAGCACCGACAGAGACTACGAGCAGTACTTC	CASSTDRDYEQYF	TRBJ2-7	.	TRBV7-9	.	13
TGTGCCTGGAGTGTCCATAGGGAGCAGTACTTC	CAWSVHREQYF	TRBJ2-7	.	TRBV30	.	11
TGCAGCGTTGTTCAGGGGGATACGCAGTATTTT	CSVVQGDTQYF	TRBJ2-3	.	TRBV29-1	.	11
TGTGCCAGCTCATCCACGACAGGGCCTACTGAAGCTTTCTTT	CASSSTTGPTEAFF	TRBJ1-1	TRBD1	TRBV18	.	14
TGTGCCAGTAGTATTCGAGTATGGGACGAGCAGTACTTC	CASSIRVWDEQYF	TRBJ2-7	.	TRBV19	.	13
TGCAGCGTTGAAGAAGGATTGGGACAGCTAGACTATGGCTACACCTTC	CSVEEGLGQLDYGYTF	TRBJ1-2	TRBD1	TRBV29-1	few	16
TGTGCCAGCAGCCATACGGACTATACCTACGAGCAGTACTTC	CASSHTDYTYEQYF	TRBJ2-7	.	TRBV5-6	.	14
TGTGCCAGCAGCTTAGGAGCCGAGGGCAATGAGCAGTTCTTC	CASSLGAEGNEQFF	TRBJ2-1	.	TRBV11-1	few	14
TGTGCCAGCAGCCAAGGTGGCAGGGGCACTGAAGCTTTCTTT	CASSQGGRGTEAFF	TRBJ1-1	.	TRBV3-1/TRBV3-2	.	14
TGTGCCAGCAGCTTGGGGACAGGGGTTGGCGAGCAGTACTTC	CASSLGTGVGEQYF	TRBJ2-7	TRBD1	TRBV5-6	.	14
TGCGCCAGCAGCCTGGGTTTAGGGTTTAAGGGCCAGCCCCAGCATTTT	CASSLGLGFKGQPQHF	TRBJ1-5	.	TRBV4-1	.	16